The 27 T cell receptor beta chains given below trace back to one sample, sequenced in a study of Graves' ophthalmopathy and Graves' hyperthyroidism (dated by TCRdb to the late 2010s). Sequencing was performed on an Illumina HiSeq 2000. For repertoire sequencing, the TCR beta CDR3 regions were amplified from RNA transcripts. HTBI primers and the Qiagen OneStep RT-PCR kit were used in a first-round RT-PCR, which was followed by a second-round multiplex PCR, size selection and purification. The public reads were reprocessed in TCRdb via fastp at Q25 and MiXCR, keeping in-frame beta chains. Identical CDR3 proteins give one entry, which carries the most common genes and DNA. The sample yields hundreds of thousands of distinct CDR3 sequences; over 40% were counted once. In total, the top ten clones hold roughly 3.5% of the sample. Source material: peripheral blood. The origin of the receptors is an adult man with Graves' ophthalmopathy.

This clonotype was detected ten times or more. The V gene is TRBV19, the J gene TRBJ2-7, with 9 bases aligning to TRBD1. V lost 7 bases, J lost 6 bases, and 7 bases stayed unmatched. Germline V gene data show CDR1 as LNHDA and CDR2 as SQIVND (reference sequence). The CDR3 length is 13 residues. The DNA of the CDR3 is TGTGCCAGTAAGGGACAGGGTGACCCCGAGCAGTACTTC. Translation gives CASKGQGDPEQYF.

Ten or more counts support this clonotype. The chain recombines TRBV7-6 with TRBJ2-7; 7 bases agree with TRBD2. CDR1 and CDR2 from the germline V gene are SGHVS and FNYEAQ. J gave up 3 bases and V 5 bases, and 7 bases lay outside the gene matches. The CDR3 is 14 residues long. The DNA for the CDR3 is TGTGCCAGCAGCCCCGAGGCGGGGGACTACGAGCAGTACTTC. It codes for CASSPEAGDYEQYF.

The CDR3 nucleotides are TGTGCCAGCAGTAAGTTCCTCGGGACAGGGCTTGATGAGCAGTTCTTC. Protein sequence: CASSKFLGTGLDEQFF. This chain connects TRBV7-9 to TRBJ2-7; 9 bases align to TRBD1. The J call may be faulty, since TRBJ2-1 better matches the DNA end. Per the germline V gene, CDR1 is SEHNR and CDR2 is FQNEAQ (reference sequence). The CDR3 extends over 16 amino acids.

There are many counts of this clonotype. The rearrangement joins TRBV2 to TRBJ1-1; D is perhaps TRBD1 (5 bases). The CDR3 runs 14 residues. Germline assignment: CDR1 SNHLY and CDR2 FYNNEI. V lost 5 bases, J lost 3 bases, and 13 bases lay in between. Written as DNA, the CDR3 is TGTGCCAGCAGTCCAGGGTGGTCGGACACTGAAGCTTTCTTT. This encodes CASSPGWSDTEAFF.

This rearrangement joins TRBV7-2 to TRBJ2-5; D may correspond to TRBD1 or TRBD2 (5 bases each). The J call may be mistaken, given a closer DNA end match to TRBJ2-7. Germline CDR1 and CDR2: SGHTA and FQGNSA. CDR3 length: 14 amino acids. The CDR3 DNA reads TGTGCCAGCAGCCGCCTCCGGGACCCCTACGAGCAGTACTTC. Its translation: CASSRLRDPYEQYF.

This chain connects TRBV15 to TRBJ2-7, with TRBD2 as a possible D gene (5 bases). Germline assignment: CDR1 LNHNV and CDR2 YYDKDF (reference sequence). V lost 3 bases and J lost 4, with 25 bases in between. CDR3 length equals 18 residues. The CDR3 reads CATSSELNTGEQRYEQYF. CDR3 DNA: TGTGCCACCAGCAGTGAGTTGAACACCGGGGAGCAGAGGTACGAGCAGTACTTC. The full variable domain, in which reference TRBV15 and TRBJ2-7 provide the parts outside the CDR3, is DAMVIQNPRYQVTQFGKPVTLSCSQTLNHNVMYWYQQKSSQAPKLLFHYYDKDFNNEADTPDNFQSRRPNTSFCFLDIRSPGLGDTAMYLCATSSELNTGEQRYEQYFGPGTRLTVT.

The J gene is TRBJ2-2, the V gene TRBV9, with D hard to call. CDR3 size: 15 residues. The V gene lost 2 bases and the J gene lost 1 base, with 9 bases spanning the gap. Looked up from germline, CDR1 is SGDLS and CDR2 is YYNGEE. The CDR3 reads CASSVDPRNTGELFF. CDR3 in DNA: TGTGCCAGCAGCGTTGACCCTAGGAACACCGGGGAGCTGTTTTTT. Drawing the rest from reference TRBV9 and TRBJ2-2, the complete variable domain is DSGVTQTPKHLITATGQRVTLRCSPRSGDLSVYWYQQSLDQGLQFLIQYYNGEERAKGNILERFSAQQFPDLHSELNLSSLELGDSALYFCASSVDPRNTGELFFGEGSRLTVL.

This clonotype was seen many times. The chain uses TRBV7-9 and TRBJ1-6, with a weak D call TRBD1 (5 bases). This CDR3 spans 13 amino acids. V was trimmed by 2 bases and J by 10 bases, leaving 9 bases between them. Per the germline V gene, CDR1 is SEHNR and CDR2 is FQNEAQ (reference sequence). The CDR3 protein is CASSLPGLSPLHF. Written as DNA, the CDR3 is TGTGCCAGCAGCTTACCAGGGTTGTCACCCCTCCACTTT.

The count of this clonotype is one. For the CDR3, the DNA is TGTGCCAGCAGTGACTCGGCAGGGGAGGACACCGGGGAGCTGTTTTTT. As protein: CASSDSAGEDTGELFF. V and J are TRBV25-1 and TRBJ2-2; D could derive from TRBD1 or TRBD2 (6 bases each). Between the trimmed V and J ends, which lost 3 bases and 3 bases, there was a span of 14 bases. CDR3 length equals 16 residues. The germline V gene has CDR1 MGHDK and CDR2 SYGVNS.

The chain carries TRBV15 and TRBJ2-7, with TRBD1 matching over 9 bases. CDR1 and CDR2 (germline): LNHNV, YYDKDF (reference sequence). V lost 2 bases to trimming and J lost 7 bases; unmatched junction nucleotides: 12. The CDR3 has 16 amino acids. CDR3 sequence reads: CATSRKSGTGFLEQYF. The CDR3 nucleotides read TGTGCCACCAGCAGAAAATCCGGGACAGGGTTTCTGGAGCAGTACTTC.

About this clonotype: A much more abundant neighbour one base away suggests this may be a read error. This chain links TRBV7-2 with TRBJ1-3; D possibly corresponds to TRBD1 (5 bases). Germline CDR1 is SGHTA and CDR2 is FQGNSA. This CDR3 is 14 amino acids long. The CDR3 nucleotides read TGTGCCAGCAGGGACGGGACCTCTGAAAACACCATATATTTT. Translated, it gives CASRDGTSENTIYF.

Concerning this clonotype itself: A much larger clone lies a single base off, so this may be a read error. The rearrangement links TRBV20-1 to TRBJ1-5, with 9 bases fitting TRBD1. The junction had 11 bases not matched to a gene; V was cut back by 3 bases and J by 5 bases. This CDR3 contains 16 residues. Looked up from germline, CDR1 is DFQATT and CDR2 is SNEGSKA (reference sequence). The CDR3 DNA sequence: TGCAGTGCTAGGACATCCGGGACAGGGATGTATCAGCCCCAGCATTTT. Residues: CSARTSGTGMYQPQHF.

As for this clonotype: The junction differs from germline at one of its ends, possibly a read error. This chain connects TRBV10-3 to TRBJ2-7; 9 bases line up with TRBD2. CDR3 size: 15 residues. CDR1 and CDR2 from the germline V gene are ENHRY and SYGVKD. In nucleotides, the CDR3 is TGTGCCAGCAGTGGGAGCGGGGGGATCTCCTACGAGCAGTACTTC. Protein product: CASSGSGGISYEQYF.

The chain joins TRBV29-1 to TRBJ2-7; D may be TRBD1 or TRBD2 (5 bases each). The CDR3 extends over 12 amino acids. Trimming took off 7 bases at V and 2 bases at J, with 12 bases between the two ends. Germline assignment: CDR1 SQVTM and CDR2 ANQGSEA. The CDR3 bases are TGCAGCGGGGGACCTGGACCCTACGAGCAGTACTTC. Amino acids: CSGGPGPYEQYF.

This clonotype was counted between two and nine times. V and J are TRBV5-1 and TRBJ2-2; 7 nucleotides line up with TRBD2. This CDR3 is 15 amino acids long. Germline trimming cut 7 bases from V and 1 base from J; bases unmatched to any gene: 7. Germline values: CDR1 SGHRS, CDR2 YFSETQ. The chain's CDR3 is CASRGGRLNTGELFF. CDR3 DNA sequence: TGCGCCAGCCGGGGAGGGCGGCTGAACACCGGGGAGCTGTTTTTT.

In DNA form, the CDR3 reads TGTGCCAGCAGCGTAGTTGGGCCAATGCAAGAGACCCAGTACTTC. It yields the protein CASSVVGPMQETQYF. The V and J genes are TRBV7-3 and TRBJ2-5; no clear D gene. V was shortened by 5 bases and J by 2 bases, with 15 bases between the two germline ends. Per the germline V gene, CDR1 is SGHTA and CDR2 is FQGTGA. This CDR3 contains 15 residues.

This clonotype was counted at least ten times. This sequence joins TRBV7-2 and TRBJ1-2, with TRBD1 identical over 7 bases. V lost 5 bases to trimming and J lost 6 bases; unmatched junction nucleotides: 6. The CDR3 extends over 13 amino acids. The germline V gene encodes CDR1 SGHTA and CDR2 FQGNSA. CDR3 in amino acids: CASSRQGEDGYTF. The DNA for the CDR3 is TGTGCCAGCAGCCGACAGGGCGAAGATGGCTACACCTTC.

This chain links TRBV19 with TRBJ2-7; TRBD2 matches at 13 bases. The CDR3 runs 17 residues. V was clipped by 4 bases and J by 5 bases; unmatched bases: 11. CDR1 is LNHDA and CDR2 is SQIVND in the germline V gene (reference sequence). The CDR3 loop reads CASSKGLAGTFFDEQYF. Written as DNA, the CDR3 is TGTGCCAGTAGTAAGGGACTAGCGGGGACCTTTTTTGACGAGCAGTACTTC.

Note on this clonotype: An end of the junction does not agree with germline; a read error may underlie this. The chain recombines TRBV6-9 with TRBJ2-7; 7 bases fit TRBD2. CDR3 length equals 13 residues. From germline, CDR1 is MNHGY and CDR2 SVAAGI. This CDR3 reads CAGSYLGGDEQYF. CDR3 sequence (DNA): TGTGCCGGCAGTTATTTGGGAGGGGACGAGCAGTACTTC.

The DNA of the CDR3 is TGTGCCAGCAGAGAGTATGGACAGGCGAACTATGGCTACACCTTC. It translates to CASREYGQANYGYTF. The chain links TRBV7-8 to TRBJ1-2; TRBD1 matches at 7 bases. V gave up 6 bases and J gave up 2 bases; unmatched junction bases: 9. CDR3 length equals 15 residues. Germline CDR1 SGHVS, CDR2 FQNEAQ.

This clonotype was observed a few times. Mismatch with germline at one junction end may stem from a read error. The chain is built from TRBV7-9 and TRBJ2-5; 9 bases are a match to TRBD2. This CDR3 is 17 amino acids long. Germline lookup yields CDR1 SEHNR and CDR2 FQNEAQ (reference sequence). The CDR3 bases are TGTTCCAGCAGTCGAAGCGGGGGGCTGCTAAAAATGGAGACCCAGTACTTC. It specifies CSSSRSGGLLKMETQYF.

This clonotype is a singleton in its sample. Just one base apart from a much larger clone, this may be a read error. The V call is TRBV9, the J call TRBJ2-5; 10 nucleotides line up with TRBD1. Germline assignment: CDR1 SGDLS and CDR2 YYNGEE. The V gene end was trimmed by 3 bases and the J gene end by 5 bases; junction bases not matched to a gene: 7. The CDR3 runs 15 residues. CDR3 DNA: TGTGCCAGCAGCGCGGGACAGGGGACCGTTGAGACCCAGTACTTC. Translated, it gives CASSAGQGTVETQYF.

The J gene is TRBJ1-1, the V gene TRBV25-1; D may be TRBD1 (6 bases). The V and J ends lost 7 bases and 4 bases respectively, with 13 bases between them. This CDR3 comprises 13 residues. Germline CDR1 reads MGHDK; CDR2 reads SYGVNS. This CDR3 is CASTPTGTTEAFF. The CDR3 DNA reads TGTGCCAGCACCCCTACAGGGACCACTGAAGCTTTCTTT. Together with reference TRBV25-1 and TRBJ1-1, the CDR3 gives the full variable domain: EADIYQTPRYLVIGTGKKITLECSQTMGHDKMYWYQQDPGMELHLIHYSYGVNSTEKGDLSSESTVSRIRTEHFPLTLESARPSHTSQYLCASTPTGTTEAFFGQGTRLTVV.

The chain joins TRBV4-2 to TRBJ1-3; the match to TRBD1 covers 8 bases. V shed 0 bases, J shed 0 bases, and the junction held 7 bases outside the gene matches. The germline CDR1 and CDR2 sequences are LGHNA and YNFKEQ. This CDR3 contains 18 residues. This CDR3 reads CASSQEFDRGVSGNTIYF. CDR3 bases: TGTGCCAGCAGCCAAGAATTCGACAGGGGAGTCTCTGGAAACACCATATATTTT.

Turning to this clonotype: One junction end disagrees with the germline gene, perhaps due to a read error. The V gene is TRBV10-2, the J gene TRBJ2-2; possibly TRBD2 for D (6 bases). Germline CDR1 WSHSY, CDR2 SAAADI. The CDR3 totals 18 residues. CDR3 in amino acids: CASSYSKFRGKNTGELFF. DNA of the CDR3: TGTGCCAGCAGTTACTCGAAGTTTCGGGGGAAGAACACCGGGGAGCTGTTTTTT.

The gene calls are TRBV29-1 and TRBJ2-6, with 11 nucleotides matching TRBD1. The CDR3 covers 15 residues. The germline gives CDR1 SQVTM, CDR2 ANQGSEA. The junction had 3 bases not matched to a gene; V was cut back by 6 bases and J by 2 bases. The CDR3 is CSVDRGPTGANVLTF. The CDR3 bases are TGCAGCGTGGACAGGGGGCCTACTGGGGCCAACGTCCTGACTTTC.

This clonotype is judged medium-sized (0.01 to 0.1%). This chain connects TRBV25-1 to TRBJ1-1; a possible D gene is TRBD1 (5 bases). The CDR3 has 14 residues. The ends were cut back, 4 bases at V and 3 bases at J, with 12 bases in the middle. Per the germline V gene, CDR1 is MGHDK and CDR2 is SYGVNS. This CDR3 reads CASSVTAGDTEAFF. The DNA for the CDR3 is TGTGCCAGCAGTGTGACAGCTGGGGACACTGAAGCTTTCTTT.